Reported below is one T cell receptor (beta chain). Authors' analysis steps: Estimation of nucleated cell counts relied on the amplification of reference gene primers. Only in-frame clones appear in the TCRdb table, and some are missing; sequencing was by immunoSEQ multiplex PCR. The D gene and trimming were derived from the DNA, and the V and J assignments and clone size from that table. The table includes over 150,000 clones, approximately 86% detected once. A Seattle source enrolled patients during active infection and followed them longitudinally. The data derive from a study of blood T cell repertoires in COVID-19. Study-level information: T cells, B-cell-depleted T cells, or PBMCs provided the cDNA or gDNA that served as material.

This CDR3 region has 14 residues. Trimming removed 7 bases from V and 7 bases from J; junction bases left unmatched: 7. CDR1 and CDR2 (germline): MNHEY, SVGAGI. This TCR came from a man in his fifties or sixties with COVID-19, enrolled during active disease. The chain links TRBV6-5 to TRBJ1-6, with TRBD1 matching 7 bases. The sequenced material came from peripheral blood. The CDR3 DNA sequence: TGTGCCAGCACTACAGGGGCGGCGAATTCACCCCTCCACTTT. Translation gives CASTTGAANSPLHF.